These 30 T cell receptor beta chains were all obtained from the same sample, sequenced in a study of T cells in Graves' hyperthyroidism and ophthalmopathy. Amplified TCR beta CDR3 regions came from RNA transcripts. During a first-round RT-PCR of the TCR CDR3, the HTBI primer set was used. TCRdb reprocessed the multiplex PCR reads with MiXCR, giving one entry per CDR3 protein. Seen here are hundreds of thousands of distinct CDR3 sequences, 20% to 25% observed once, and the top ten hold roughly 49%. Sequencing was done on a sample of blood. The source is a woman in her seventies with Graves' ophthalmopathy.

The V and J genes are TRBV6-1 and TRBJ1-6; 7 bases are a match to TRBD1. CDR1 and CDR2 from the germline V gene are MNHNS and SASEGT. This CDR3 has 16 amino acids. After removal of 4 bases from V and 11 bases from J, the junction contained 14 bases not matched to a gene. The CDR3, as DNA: TGTGCCAGCAGTGTGGGGACAGAGGTCAGGGAAACACCCCTCCACTTT. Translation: CASSVGTEVRETPLHF.

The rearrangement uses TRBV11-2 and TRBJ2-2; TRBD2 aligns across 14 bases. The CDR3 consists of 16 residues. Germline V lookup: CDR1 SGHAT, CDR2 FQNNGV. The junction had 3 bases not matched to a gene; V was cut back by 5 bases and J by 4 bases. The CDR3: CASSRGLAGGTGELFF. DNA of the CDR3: TGTGCCAGCAGCCGAGGACTAGCGGGGGGCACCGGGGAGCTGTTTTTT. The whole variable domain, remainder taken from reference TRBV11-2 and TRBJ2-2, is EAGVAQSPRYKIIEKRQSVAFWCNPISGHATLYWYQQILGQGPKLLIQFQNNGVVDDSQLPKDRFSAERLKGVDSTLKIQPAKLEDSAVYLCASSRGLAGGTGELFFGEGSRLTVL.

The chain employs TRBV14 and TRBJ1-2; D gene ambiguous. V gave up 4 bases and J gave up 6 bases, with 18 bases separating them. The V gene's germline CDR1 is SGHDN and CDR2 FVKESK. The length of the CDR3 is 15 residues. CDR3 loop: CASSLTRHTNDGYTF. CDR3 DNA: TGTGCCAGCAGCCTCACACGGCACACCAACGATGGCTACACCTTC.

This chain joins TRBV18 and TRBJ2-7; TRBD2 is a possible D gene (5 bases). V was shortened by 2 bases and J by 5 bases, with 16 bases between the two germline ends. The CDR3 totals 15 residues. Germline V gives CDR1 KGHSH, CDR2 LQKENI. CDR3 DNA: TGTGCCAGCTCACCAAAGACGGGGATCTTCGACGAGCAGTACTTC. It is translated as CASSPKTGIFDEQYF.

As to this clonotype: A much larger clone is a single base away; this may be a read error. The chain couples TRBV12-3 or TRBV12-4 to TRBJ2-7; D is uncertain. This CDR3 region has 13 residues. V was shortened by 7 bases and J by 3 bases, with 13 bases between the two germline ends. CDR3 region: CASTTTWYYEQYF. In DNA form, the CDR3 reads TGTGCCAGCACCACGACATGGTACTACGAGCAGTACTTC.

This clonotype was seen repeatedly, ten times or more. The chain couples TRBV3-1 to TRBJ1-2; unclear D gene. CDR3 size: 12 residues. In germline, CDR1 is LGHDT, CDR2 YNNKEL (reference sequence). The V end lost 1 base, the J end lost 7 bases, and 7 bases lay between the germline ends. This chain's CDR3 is CASSQVGVGYTF. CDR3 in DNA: TGTGCCAGCAGCCAAGTTGGGGTTGGCTACACCTTC. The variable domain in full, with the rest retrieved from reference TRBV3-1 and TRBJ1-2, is DTAVSQTPKYLVTQMGNDKSIKCEQNLGHDTMYWYKQDSKKFLKIMFSYNNKELIINETVPNRFSPKSPDKAHLNLHINSLELGDSAVYFCASSQVGVGYTFGSGTRLTVV.

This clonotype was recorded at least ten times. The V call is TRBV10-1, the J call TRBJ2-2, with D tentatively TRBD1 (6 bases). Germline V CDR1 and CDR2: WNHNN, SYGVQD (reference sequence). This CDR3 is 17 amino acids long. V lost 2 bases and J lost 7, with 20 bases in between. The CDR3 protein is CASSEAAGVNAGGELFF. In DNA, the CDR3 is TGCGCCAGCAGTGAGGCGGCAGGGGTAAACGCGGGCGGGGAGCTGTTTTTT.

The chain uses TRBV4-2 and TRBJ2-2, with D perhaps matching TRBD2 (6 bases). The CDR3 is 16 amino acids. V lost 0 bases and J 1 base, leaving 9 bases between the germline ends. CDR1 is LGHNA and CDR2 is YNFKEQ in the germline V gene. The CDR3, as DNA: TGTGCCAGCAGCCAAGATCCCGGGGGGAACACCGGGGAGCTGTTTTTT. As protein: CASSQDPGGNTGELFF.

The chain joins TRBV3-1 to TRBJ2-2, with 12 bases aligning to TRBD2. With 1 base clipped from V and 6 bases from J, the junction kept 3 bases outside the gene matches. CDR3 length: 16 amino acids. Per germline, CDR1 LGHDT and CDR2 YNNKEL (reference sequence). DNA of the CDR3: TGTGCCAGCAGCCAAGTTTCTAGCGGGAGGGCCGGGGAGCTGTTTTTT. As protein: CASSQVSSGRAGELFF.

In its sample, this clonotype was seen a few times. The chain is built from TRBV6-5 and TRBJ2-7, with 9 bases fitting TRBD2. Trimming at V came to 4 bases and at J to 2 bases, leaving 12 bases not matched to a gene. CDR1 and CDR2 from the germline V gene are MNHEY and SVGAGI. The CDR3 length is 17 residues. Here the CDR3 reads CASSFTSGLGSTYEQYF. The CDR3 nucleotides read TGTGCCAGCAGTTTCACTAGCGGGTTAGGATCTACCTACGAGCAGTACTTC.

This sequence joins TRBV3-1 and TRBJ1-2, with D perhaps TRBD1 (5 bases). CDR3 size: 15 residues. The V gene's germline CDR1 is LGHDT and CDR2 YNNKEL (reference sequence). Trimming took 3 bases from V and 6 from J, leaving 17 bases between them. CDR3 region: CASSHVGGGTDGYTF. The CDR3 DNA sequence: TGTGCCAGCAGCCACGTCGGCGGGGGGACCGATGGCTACACCTTC. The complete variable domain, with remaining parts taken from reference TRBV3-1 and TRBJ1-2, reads DTAVSQTPKYLVTQMGNDKSIKCEQNLGHDTMYWYKQDSKKFLKIMFSYNNKELIINETVPNRFSPKSPDKAHLNLHINSLELGDSAVYFCASSHVGGGTDGYTFGSGTRLTVV.

The CDR3 sequence: CASSDRGSSYNEQFF. As DNA, the CDR3 is TGTGCCAGCAGTGACAGGGGAAGCTCCTACAATGAGCAGTTCTTC. The chain uses TRBV6-1 and TRBJ2-1; possibly TRBD1 for D (6 bases). This CDR3 region has 15 residues. The V gene lost 3 bases and the J gene lost 0 bases, with 9 bases spanning the gap. Germline CDR1 and CDR2: MNHNS and SASEGT.

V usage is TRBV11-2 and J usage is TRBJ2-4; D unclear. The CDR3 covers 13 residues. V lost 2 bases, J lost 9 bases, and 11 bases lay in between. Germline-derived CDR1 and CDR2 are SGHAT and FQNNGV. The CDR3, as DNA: TGTGCCAGCAGCTTATTCCAGGCCCGCATTCAGTACTTC. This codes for CASSLFQARIQYF.

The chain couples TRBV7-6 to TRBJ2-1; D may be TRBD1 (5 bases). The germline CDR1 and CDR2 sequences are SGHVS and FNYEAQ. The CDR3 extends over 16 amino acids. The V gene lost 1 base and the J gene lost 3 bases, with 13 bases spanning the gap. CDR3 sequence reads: CASSLEGAQDYNEQFF. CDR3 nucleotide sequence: TGTGCCAGCAGCTTAGAAGGGGCCCAAGACTACAATGAGCAGTTCTTC.

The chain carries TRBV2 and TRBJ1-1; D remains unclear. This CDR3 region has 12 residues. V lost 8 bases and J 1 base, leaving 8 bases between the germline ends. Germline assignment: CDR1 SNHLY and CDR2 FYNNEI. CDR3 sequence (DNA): TGTGCCAGCTTCCGGGAGAACACTGAAGCTTTCTTT. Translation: CASFRENTEAFF.

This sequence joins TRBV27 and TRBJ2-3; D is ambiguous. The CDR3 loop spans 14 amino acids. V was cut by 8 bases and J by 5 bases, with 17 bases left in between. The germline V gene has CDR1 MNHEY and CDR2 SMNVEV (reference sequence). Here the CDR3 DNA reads TGTGCCAGCTCGCCGGCGAACTTCGGAGATACGCAGTATTTT. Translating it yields CASSPANFGDTQYF.

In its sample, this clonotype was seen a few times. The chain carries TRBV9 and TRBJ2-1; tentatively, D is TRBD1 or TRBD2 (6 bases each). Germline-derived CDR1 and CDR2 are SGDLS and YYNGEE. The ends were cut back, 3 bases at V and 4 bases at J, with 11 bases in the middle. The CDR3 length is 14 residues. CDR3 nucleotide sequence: TGTGCCAGCAGCGGGGGGGCGGTTTACAATGAGCAGTTCTTC. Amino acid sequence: CASSGGAVYNEQFF.

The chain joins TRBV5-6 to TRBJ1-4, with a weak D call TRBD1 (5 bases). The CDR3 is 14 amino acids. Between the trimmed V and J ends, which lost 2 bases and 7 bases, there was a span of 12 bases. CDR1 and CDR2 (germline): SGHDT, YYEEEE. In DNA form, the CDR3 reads TGTGCCAGCAGCTTCAAGGGGATGGGTGAAAAACTGTTTTTT. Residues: CASSFKGMGEKLFF.

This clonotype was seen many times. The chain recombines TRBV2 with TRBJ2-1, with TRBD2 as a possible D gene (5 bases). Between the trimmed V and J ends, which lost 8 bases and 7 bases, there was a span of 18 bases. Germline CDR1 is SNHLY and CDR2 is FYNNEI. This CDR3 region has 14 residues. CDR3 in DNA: TGTGCCAGCCGAGGGCTAACCCTCGGGAATGAGCAGTTCTTC. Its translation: CASRGLTLGNEQFF.

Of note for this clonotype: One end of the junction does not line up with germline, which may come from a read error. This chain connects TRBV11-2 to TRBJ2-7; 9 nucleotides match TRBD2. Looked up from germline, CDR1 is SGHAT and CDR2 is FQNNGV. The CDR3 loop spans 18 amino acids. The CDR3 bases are TGCGCCAGCAGCCAAGAGATGAGTAGCGGGAGTTTCTCCTACGAGCAGTACTTC. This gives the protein CASSQEMSSGSFSYEQYF. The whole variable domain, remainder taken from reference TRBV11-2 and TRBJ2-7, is EAGVAQSPRYKIIEKRQSVAFWCNPISGHATLYWYQQILGQGPKLLIQFQNNGVVDDSQLPKDRFSAERLKGVDSTLKIQPAKLEDSAVYLCASSQEMSSGSFSYEQYFGPGTRLTVT.

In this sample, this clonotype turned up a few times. The CDR3 is CASNIGRYNEQFF. DNA for the CDR3: TGTGCCAGCAATATCGGCCGCTACAATGAGCAGTTCTTC. This chain connects TRBV28 to TRBJ2-1; D gene ambiguous. Germline CDR1 and CDR2: MDHEN and SYDVKM. The germline V and J ends were trimmed by 7 bases and 3 bases, with 10 bases remaining between them. The CDR3 runs 13 residues.

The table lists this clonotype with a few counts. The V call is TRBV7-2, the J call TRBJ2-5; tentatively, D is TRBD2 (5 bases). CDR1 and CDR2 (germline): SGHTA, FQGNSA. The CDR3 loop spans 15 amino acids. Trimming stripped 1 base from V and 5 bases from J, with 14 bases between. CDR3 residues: CASSLVAEVWETQYF. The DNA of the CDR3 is TGTGCCAGCAGCTTAGTTGCGGAGGTGTGGGAGACCCAGTACTTC. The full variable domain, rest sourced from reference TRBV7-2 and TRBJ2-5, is GAGVSQSPSNKVTEKGKDVELRCDPISGHTALYWYRQSLGQGLEFLIYFQGNSAPDKSGLPSDRFSAERTGGSVSTLTIQRTQQEDSAVYLCASSLVAEVWETQYFGPGTRLLVL.

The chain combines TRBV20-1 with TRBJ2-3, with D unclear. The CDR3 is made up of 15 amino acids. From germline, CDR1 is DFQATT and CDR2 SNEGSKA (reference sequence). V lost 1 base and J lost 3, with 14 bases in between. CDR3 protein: CSARVGWGGTDTQYF. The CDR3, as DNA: TGCAGTGCTAGAGTCGGGTGGGGTGGTACAGATACGCAGTATTTT.

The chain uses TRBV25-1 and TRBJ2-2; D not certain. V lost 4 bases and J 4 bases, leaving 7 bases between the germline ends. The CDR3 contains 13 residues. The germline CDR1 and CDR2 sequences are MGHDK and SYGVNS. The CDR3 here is CASSGHSTGELFF. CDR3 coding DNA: TGTGCCAGCAGTGGGCACTCCACCGGGGAGCTGTTTTTT.

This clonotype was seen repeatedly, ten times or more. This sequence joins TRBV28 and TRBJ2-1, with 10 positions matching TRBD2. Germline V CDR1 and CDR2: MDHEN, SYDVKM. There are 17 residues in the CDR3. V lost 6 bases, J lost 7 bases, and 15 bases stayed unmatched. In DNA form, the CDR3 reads TGTGCCAGCAGCCCCCCGGGAGCGGGAGGGCCCGGGAATGAGCAGTTCTTC. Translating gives CASSPPGAGGPGNEQFF.

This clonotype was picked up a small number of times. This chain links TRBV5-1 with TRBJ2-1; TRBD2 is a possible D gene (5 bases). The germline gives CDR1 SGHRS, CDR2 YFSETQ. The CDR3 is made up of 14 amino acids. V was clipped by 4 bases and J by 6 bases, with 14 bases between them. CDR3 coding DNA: TGCGCCAGCAGCGTAGGCACTAGTGTCAATGAGCAGTTCTTC. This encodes CASSVGTSVNEQFF. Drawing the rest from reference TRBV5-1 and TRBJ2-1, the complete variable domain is KAGVTQTPRYLIKTRGQQVTLSCSPISGHRSVSWYQQTPGQGLQFLFEYFSETQRNKGNFPGRFSGRQFSNSRSEMNVSTLELGDSALYLCASSVGTSVNEQFFGPGTRLTVL.

The chain's CDR3 is CSARYNTVLNTEAFF. The CDR3 DNA is TGCAGTGCTAGGTATAATACAGTTCTAAACACTGAAGCTTTCTTT. The chain joins TRBV20-1 to TRBJ1-1; D gene unclear. V was trimmed by 3 bases and J by 2 bases, leaving 16 bases between them. Germline loops: CDR1 DFQATT, CDR2 SNEGSKA (reference sequence). The CDR3 sequence is 15 residues long.

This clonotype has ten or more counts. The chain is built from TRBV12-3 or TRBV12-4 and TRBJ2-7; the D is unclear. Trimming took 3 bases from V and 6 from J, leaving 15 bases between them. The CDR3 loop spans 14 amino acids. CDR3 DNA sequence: TGTGCCAGCAGTTTTTTCTCTCTCGGAACCGAGCAGTACTTC. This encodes CASSFFSLGTEQYF.

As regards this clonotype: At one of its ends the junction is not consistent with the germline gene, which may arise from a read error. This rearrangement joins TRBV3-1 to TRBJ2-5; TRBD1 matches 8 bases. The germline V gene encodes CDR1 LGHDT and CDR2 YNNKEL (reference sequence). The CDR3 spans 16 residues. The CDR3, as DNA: TGTACCAGCAGCCCCACATCCGGGACAGGCGGGGAGACCCAGTACTTC. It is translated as CTSSPTSGTGGETQYF.

In nucleotides, the CDR3 is TGTGCCAGTAGTCCCACTAGCGGGAGAAGGACAAAGCAGTACTTC. Protein sequence: CASSPTSGRRTKQYF. This chain links TRBV19 with TRBJ2-7; 11 bases map to TRBD2. The germline V gene has CDR1 LNHDA and CDR2 SQIVND (reference sequence). V lost 5 bases, J lost 8 bases, and 11 bases stayed unmatched. This CDR3 is 15 amino acids long.